This entry lists 3 T cell receptor beta chains sequenced from one sample in a study of T cell responses to AZD1222 COVID-19 vaccine. Method: immunoSEQ multiplex PCR; TCRdb's copy keeps in-frame clones and lacks some. The sample has some 100,000 clones, around 89% seen once; the top ten hold 3.5%. The sequenced sample was peripheral blood, obtained 28 days after the second AZD1222 dose. All receptors derive from an adult who received the AZD1222 COVID-19 vaccine.

This chain joins TRBV11-2 and TRBJ1-4; D not certain. The CDR3 is 12 amino acids. Trimming removed 0 bases from V and 7 bases from J, with 3 bases in between. CDR1 and CDR2 (germline): SGHAT, FQNNGV. CDR3 residues: CASSLEREKLFF. The CDR3 coding sequence is TGTGCCAGCAGCTTAGAACGTGAAAAACTGTTTTTT.

This sequence joins TRBV5-1 and TRBJ2-3; 9 positions match TRBD1. CDR1 is SGHRS, CDR2 YFSETQ, per germline. The CDR3 runs to 14 residues. The V and J ends lost 4 bases and 4 bases, in that order; junction bases with no gene match: 4. This CDR3 reads CASSPGQGSDTQYF. CDR3 sequence (DNA): TGCGCCAGCAGCCCGGGACAGGGTTCAGATACGCAGTATTTT. The full variable domain, in which reference TRBV5-1 and TRBJ2-3 provide the parts outside the CDR3, is KAGVTQTPRYLIKTRGQQVTLSCSPISGHRSVSWYQQTPGQGLQFLFEYFSETQRNKGNFPGRFSGRQFSNSRSEMNVSTLELGDSALYLCASSPGQGSDTQYFGPGTRLTVL.

The J gene is TRBJ1-5, the V gene TRBV15; perhaps TRBD1 as D (5 bases). Germline CDR1 is LNHNV and CDR2 is YYDKDF (reference sequence). V was cut by 0 bases and J by 5 bases, with 23 bases left in between. This CDR3 spans 19 amino acids. The CDR3 reads CATSRDWGTRHPGDQPQHF. The CDR3 nucleotides are TGTGCCACCAGCAGAGATTGGGGGACTCGACACCCGGGAGATCAGCCCCAGCATTTT.